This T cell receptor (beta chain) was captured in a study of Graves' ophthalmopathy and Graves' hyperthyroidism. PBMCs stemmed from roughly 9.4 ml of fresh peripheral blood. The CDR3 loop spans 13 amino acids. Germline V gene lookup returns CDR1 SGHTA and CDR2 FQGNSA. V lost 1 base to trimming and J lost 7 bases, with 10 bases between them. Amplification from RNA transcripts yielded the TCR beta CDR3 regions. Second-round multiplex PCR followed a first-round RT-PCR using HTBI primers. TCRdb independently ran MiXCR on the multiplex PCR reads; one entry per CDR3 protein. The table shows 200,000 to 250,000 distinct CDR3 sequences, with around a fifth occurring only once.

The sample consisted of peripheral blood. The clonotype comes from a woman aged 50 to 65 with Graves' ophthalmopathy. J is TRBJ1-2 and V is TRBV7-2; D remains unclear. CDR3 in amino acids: CASSLGGKGGYTF. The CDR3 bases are TGTGCCAGCAGCTTAGGGGGAAAGGGTGGCTACACCTTC.